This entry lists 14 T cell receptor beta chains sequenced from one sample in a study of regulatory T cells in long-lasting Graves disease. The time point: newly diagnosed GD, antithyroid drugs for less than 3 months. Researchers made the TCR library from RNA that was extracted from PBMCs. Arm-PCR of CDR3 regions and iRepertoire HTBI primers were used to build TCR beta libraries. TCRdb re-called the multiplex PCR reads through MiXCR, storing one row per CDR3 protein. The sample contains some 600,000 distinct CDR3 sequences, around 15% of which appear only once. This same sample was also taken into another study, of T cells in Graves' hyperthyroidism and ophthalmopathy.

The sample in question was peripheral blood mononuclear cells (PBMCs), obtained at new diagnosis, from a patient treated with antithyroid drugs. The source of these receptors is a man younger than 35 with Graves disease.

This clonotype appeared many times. CDR3 DNA sequence: TGTGCCATCAGTGAGTACGAGGGGAAGCGAACTAATGAGCAGTTCTTC. Protein sequence: CAISEYEGKRTNEQFF. The chain recombines TRBV10-3 with TRBJ2-1; either TRBD1 or TRBD2 may fit D (5 bases each). Germline V CDR1 and CDR2: ENHRY, SYGVKD. V lost 1 base and J lost 7, with 17 bases in between. The CDR3 loop spans 16 amino acids.

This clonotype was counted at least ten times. The CDR3 region is CASTPSREGRNQPQHF. Here the CDR3 DNA reads TGTGCCAGCACCCCCTCCAGGGAAGGTCGCAATCAGCCCCAGCATTTT. The chain employs TRBV6-1 and TRBJ1-5; TRBD1 might be the D (5 bases). V was pared by 7 bases and J by 2 bases, with 18 bases between. Germline values: CDR1 MNHNS, CDR2 SASEGT. CDR3 size: 16 residues.

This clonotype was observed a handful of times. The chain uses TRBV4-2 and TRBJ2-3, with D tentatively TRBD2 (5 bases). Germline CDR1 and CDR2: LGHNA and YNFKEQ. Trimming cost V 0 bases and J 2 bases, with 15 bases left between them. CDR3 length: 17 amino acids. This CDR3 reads CASSQDLLVDSTDTQYF. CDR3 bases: TGTGCCAGCAGCCAAGACTTACTAGTCGATTCCACAGATACGCAGTATTTT.

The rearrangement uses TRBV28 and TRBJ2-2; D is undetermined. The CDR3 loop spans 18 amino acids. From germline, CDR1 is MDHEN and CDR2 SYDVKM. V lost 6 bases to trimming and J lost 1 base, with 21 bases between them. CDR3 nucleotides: TGTGCCAGCAGCCTACCGCCCTTCGGCAGAAAGAACACCGGGGAGCTGTTTTTT. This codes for CASSLPPFGRKNTGELFF.

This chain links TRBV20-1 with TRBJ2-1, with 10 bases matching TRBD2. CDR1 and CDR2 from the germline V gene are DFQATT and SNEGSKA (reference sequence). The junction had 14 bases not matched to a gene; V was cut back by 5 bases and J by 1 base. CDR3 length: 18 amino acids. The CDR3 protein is CSAQLEREGLLSYNEQFF. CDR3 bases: TGCAGTGCTCAACTAGAGCGGGAGGGCCTATTATCCTACAATGAGCAGTTCTTC.

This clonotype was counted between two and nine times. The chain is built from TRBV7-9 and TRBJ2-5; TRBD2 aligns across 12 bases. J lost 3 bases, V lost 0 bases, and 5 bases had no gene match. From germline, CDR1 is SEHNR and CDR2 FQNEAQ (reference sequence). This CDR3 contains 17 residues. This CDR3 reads CASSLARLAGAEETQYF. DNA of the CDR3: TGTGCCAGCAGCTTAGCGAGACTAGCGGGAGCGGAAGAGACCCAGTACTTC.

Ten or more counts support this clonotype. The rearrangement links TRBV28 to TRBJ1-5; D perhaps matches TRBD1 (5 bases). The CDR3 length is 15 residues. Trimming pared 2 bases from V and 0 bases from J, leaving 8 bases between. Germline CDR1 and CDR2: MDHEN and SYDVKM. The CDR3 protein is CASSLGANSNQPQHF. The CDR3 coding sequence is TGTGCCAGCAGTTTAGGGGCCAATAGCAATCAGCCCCAGCATTTT.

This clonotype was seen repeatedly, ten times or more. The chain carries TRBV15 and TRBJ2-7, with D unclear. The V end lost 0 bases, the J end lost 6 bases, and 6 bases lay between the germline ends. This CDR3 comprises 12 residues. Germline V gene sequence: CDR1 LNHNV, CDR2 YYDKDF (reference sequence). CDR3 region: CATSRDPGEQYF. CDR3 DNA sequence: TGTGCCACCAGCAGAGATCCGGGCGAGCAGTACTTC.

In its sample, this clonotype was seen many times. The CDR3 nucleotides are TGCAGTGCTAGAGTCTTCGACGGCTACGAGCAGTACTTC. Translated: CSARVFDGYEQYF. The rearrangement links TRBV20-1 to TRBJ2-7, with D uncertain. CDR1 DFQATT and CDR2 SNEGSKA come from the germline V gene (reference sequence). The length of the CDR3 is 13 residues. The ends were cut back, 1 base at V and 3 bases at J, with 10 bases in the middle.

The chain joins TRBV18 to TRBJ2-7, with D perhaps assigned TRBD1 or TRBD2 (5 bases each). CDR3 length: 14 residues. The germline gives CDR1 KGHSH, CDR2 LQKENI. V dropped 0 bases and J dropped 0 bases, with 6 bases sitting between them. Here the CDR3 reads CASSPPGTSYEQYF. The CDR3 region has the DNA TGTGCCAGCTCACCACCGGGGACCTCCTACGAGCAGTACTTC.

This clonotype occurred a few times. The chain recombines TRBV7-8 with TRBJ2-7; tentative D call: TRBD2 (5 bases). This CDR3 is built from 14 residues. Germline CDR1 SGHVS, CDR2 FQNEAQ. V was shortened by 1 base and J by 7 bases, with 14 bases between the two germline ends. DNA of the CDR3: TGTGCCAGCAGCTTAGAGGCCCTTCGAGGGGAGCAGTACTTC. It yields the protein CASSLEALRGEQYF.

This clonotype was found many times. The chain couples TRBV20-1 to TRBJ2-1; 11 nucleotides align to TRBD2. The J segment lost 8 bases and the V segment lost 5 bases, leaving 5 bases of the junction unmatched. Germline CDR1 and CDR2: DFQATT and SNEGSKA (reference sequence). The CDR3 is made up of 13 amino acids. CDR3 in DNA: TGCAGTGCTTTTAGCGGGAGGGTAGATGAGCAGTTCTTC. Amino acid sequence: CSAFSGRVDEQFF.

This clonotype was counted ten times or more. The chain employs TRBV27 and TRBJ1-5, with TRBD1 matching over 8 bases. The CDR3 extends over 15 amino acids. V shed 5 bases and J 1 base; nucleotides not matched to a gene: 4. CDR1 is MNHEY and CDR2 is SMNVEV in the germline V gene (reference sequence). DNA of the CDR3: TGTGCCAGCAGTACAGGGGGATGGAGCAATCAGCCCCAGCATTTT. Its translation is CASSTGGWSNQPQHF.

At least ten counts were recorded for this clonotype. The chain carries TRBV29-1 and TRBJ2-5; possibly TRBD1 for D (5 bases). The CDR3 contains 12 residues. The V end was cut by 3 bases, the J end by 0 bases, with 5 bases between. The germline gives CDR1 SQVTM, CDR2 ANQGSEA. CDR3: CSVDRDQETQYF. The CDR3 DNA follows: TGCAGCGTTGACAGGGACCAAGAGACCCAGTACTTC.